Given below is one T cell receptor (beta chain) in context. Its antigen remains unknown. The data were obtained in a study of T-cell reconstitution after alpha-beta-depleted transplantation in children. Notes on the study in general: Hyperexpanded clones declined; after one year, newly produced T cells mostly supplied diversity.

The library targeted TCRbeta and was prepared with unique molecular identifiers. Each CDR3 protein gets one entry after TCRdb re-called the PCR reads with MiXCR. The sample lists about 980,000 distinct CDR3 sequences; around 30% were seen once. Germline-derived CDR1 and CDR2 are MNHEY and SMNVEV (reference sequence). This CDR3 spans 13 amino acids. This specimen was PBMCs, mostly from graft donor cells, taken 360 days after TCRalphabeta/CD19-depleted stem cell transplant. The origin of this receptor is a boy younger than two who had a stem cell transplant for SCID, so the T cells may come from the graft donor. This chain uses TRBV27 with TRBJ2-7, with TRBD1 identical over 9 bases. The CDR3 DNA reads TGTGCTTCGTGGGGACAGGGCGGTTACGAGCAGTACTTC. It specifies CASWGQGGYEQYF.